This entry lists 21 T cell receptor beta chains sequenced from one sample in a study of tumor-infiltrating lymphocytes in oesophageal squamous cell carcinoma. TCRdb redid the calling of the PCR reads with MiXCR, one entry per CDR3 protein. The sample shows more than 9,500 distinct CDR3 sequences, around half of them seen only once. Sequencing was done on a sample of esophageal tumor tissue. The origin of the receptors is a male donor with esophageal squamous cell carcinoma.

The chain carries TRBV10-2 and TRBJ2-4; 7 positions match TRBD1. With the DNA end fitting TRBJ2-5 better, the J assignment may be wrong. The CDR3 is 14 amino acids. The germline V gene encodes CDR1 WSHSY and CDR2 SAAADI. This chain's CDR3 is CASRDPGQQETQYF. CDR3 nucleotide sequence: TGCGCCAGCAGGGACCCGGGACAGCAAGAGACCCAGTACTTC.

The chain recombines TRBV7-2 with TRBJ2-1; D is unresolved. Trimming shortened V by 5 bases and J by 6 bases, and 5 bases separated the two germline ends. The CDR3 is 11 amino acids. CDR1 is SGHTA, CDR2 FQGNSA, per germline. In nucleotides, the CDR3 is TGTGCCAGCAGCCCCGCCAATGAGCAGTTCTTC. Protein: CASSPANEQFF.

The chain couples TRBV10-3 to TRBJ1-2, with D perhaps matching TRBD1 (5 bases). Germline V lookup: CDR1 ENHRY, CDR2 SYGVKD. V was pared by 7 bases and J by 0 bases, with 12 bases between. This CDR3 is built from 14 residues. CDR3 residues: CAIKGTGPNYGYTF. The CDR3, as DNA: TGTGCCATCAAGGGGACGGGACCTAACTATGGCTACACCTTC.

This chain joins TRBV28 and TRBJ2-3; the match to TRBD2 covers 7 bases. CDR1 is MDHEN and CDR2 is SYDVKM in the germline V gene. CDR3 length: 17 residues. V gave up 0 bases and J gave up 4 bases; unmatched junction bases: 10. The CDR3 is CASSLWLRGGPADTQYF. CDR3 coding DNA: TGTGCCAGCAGTTTATGGCTGAGGGGAGGGCCCGCAGATACGCAGTATTTT.

The V gene is TRBV7-4, the J gene TRBJ1-1; 12 bases are shared with TRBD1. CDR1 and CDR2 from the germline V gene are SGHVT and SQSDAQ. J was trimmed by 5 bases and V by 5 bases; bases with no gene match: 3. The CDR3 has 14 residues. CDR3 nucleotide sequence: TGTGCCAGCAGCCGGGACAGGGGGCCTACTGAAGCTTTCTTT. It specifies CASSRDRGPTEAFF.

Here the CDR3 reads CSARTGGNEQFF. The CDR3, as DNA: TGCAGCGCCAGGACAGGGGGGAATGAGCAGTTCTTC. This rearrangement joins TRBV29-1 to TRBJ2-1, with 10 bases matching TRBD1. The CDR3 is 12 amino acids. CDR1 and CDR2 from the germline V gene are SQVTM and ANQGSEA. Trimming took 7 bases from V and 7 from J; bases not matched to a gene: 4.

This clonotype came up once. The chain employs TRBV7-3 and TRBJ2-2; D unresolved. CDR3 length: 13 amino acids. Trimming shortened V by 2 bases and J by 3 bases, and 4 bases separated the two germline ends. In germline, CDR1 is SGHTA, CDR2 FQGTGA. CDR3 coding DNA: TGTGCCAGCAGCTTAGGGTACACCGGGGAGCTGTTTTTT. The encoded protein is CASSLGYTGELFF.

This clonotype was observed a few times. V and J are TRBV7-2 and TRBJ1-2; TRBD1 matches at 8 bases. This CDR3 contains 14 residues. CDR1 is SGHTA, CDR2 FQGNSA, per germline. Germline trimming cut 5 bases from V and 5 bases from J; bases unmatched to any gene: 7. The CDR3 DNA follows: TGTGCCAGCAGCCCCGACAGGGGAACATATGGCTACACCTTC. It is translated as CASSPDRGTYGYTF.

This chain uses TRBV12-3 or TRBV12-4 with TRBJ2-1; D is unresolved. The J call may be incorrect, as the DNA end agrees better with TRBJ2-5. The CDR3 contains 11 residues. CDR3 DNA: TGTGCCAGCCGCTTGGGGGAGACCCAGTACTTC. Its protein is CASRLGETQYF.

By its share, this clonotype is medium-sized. The rearrangement joins TRBV7-3 to TRBJ1-2; D may be TRBD1 (5 bases). The CDR3 totals 19 residues. The V end lost 2 bases, the J end lost 0 bases, and 22 bases lay between the germline ends. Germline assignment: CDR1 SGHTA and CDR2 FQGTGA. The CDR3: CASSLFGGTPHQSNYGYTF. CDR3 nucleotide sequence: TGTGCCAGCAGCTTATTCGGCGGGACTCCCCATCAATCTAACTATGGCTACACCTTC.

V is TRBV28 and J is TRBJ2-1; 10 bases line up with TRBD2. The germline V gene has CDR1 MDHEN and CDR2 SYDVKM. V lost 7 bases to trimming and J lost 7 bases; unmatched junction nucleotides: 10. The CDR3 is 15 amino acids. The DNA for the CDR3 is TGTGCCAGCAAGATTAGCGGGGGGTCTCGGAATGAGCAGTTCTTC. Encoded protein: CASKISGGSRNEQFF.

The chain carries TRBV24-1 and TRBJ2-3; 9 bases are shared with TRBD1. The CDR3 loop spans 15 amino acids. The germline CDR1 and CDR2 sequences are KGHDR and SFDVKD. Germline trimming cut 3 bases from V and 3 bases from J; bases unmatched to any gene: 3. CDR3 DNA: TGTGCCACCAGTGATACCGGGACAGGGACAGATACGCAGTATTTT. As protein: CATSDTGTGTDTQYF.

V and J are TRBV7-6 and TRBJ2-5; the D gene is possibly TRBD2 (5 bases). The V end was cut by 0 bases, the J end by 4 bases, with 9 bases between. The CDR3 runs to 14 residues. Germline CDR1 SGHVS, CDR2 FNYEAQ. The CDR3 DNA reads TGTGCCAGCAGCTTAGCGCCGGCGGGAGAGACCCAGTACTTC. Its protein is CASSLAPAGETQYF.

In its sample, this clonotype was seen once. The rearrangement links TRBV7-3 to TRBJ2-1; possibly TRBD2 for D (6 bases). Matching the DNA end better, TRBJ2-7 makes the J call doubtful. Germline CDR1 and CDR2: SGHTA and FQGTGA. The CDR3 loop spans 13 amino acids. In DNA form, the CDR3 reads TGTGCCAGCAGCTCAACGGAGGGCTACGAGCAGTACTTC. This codes for CASSSTEGYEQYF.

The gene calls are TRBV7-4 and TRBJ2-5; D is undetermined. The J call may be wrong; the DNA end is better matched by TRBJ2-7. Germline CDR1 SGHVT, CDR2 SQSDAQ. The CDR3 runs to 12 residues. CDR3 region: CASSLDPYEQYF. DNA for the CDR3: TGTGCCAGCAGCCTTGATCCCTACGAGCAGTACTTC.

This rearrangement joins TRBV6-1 to TRBJ1-2, with TRBD1 matching over 9 bases. V shed 4 bases and J 5 bases; nucleotides not matched to a gene: 2. Germline CDR1 is MNHNS and CDR2 is SASEGT. The CDR3 length is 13 residues. CDR3 loop: CASSVDRGYGYTF. In DNA, the CDR3 is TGTGCCAGCAGTGTTGACAGGGGGTATGGCTACACCTTC.

This clonotype was seen a handful of times. This rearrangement joins TRBV7-9 to TRBJ2-3; D may match TRBD1 or TRBD2 (5 bases each). This CDR3 is 16 amino acids long. Trimming pared 1 base from V and 4 bases from J, leaving 15 bases between. Germline V gene lookup returns CDR1 SEHNR and CDR2 FQNEAQ (reference sequence). The CDR3, as DNA: TGTGCCAGCAGCTTAGGGACACGGGGTCGGGCAGATACGCAGTATTTT. This gives the protein CASSLGTRGRADTQYF.

This sequence joins TRBV6-5 and TRBJ2-1, with 11 nucleotides matching TRBD2. Germline lookup yields CDR1 MNHEY and CDR2 SVGAGI. Trimming took 4 bases from V and 5 from J; bases not matched to a gene: 7. CDR3 length: 16 residues. The CDR3 DNA is TGTGCCAGCAGTTCCGCGGGACTAGCGGCTAACAATGAGCAGTTCTTC. Its protein is CASSSAGLAANNEQFF.

The rearrangement joins TRBV7-9 to TRBJ2-5; no clear D gene. The closer fit of TRBJ2-7 to the DNA end suggests the J call may be wrong. This CDR3 region has 14 residues. Germline assignment: CDR1 SEHNR and CDR2 FQNEAQ (reference sequence). The CDR3 region has the DNA TGTGCCAGCAGCTTATCCGGATCGGTCTACGAGCAGTACTTC. Its translation is CASSLSGSVYEQYF.

This clonotype was detected many times. The chain couples TRBV19 to TRBJ2-1; the D gene is possibly TRBD1 (5 bases). The CDR3 has 15 residues. V was clipped by 4 bases and J by 3 bases, with 13 bases between them. Germline lookup yields CDR1 LNHDA and CDR2 SQIVND (reference sequence). CDR3 nucleotides: TGTGCCAGTAGTACTCAGCCCGACAGCTACAATGAGCAGTTCTTC. Translation gives CASSTQPDSYNEQFF.

As to this clonotype: Sequence at one end of the junction differs from germline and may be a read error. The rearrangement joins TRBV28 to TRBJ2-3; 7 bases agree with TRBD2. The CDR3 runs 11 residues. Germline values: CDR1 MDHEN, CDR2 SYDVKM. Here the CDR3 DNA reads TGTGCCAGCAGTACCCGGGGGAGGGAGTTCTTC. It specifies CASSTRGREFF.